The sequence of this T cell receptor (beta chain) was determined in a study of T cell responses to AZD1222 COVID-19 vaccine. In regard to this clone: Its target is not known.

Study results and limitations: Donors were mostly white British, more females; clonal diversity possibly underestimated.

Sequencing was performed with immunoSEQ multiplex PCR; in TCRdb, only in-frame clones are kept and a portion is missing. The data show some 120,000 clones, with approximately 84% seen just once and around 9.9% held by the top ten. The ends lost 11 bases at V and 0 bases at J; junction bases unmatched: 26. The CDR3 extends over 22 amino acids. The specimen was peripheral blood, collected on day 0 of AZD1222 vaccination. The chain employs TRBV23-1 and TRBJ1-4; TRBD1 matches 11 bases. TRBV23-1 is an open reading frame whose function is uncertain. The source is an adult in good health. CDR3 residues: CAADRGQGARKVIRTTNEKLFF. The CDR3 DNA reads as TGCGCCGCCGATCGTGGACAGGGGGCGAGGAAGGTTATTAGGACAACTAATGAAAAACTGTTTTTT.